The 18 T cell receptor beta chains listed next were all sequenced from one sample in a study of blood T cell repertoires in COVID-19. The data were produced by immunoSEQ multiplex PCR, yet TCRdb's version contains in-frame clones alone and is incomplete. The sample consists of about 200,000 clones, approximately 90% of them appearing once. The sequenced material came from peripheral blood. These receptors were collected from a woman in her 50s with COVID-19, enrolled during active disease.

The chain has TRBV6-5 and TRBJ2-2; 8 bases are shared with TRBD2. Germline V gene lookup returns CDR1 MNHEY and CDR2 SVGAGI. Trimming removed 6 bases from V and 3 bases from J; junction bases left unmatched: 6. The CDR3 extends over 15 amino acids. The CDR3 DNA reads as TGTGCCAGCAGGGTTACTAGCGGTTACACCGGGGAGCTGTTTTTT. This encodes CASRVTSGYTGELFF.

This rearrangement joins TRBV11-2 to TRBJ1-2; D gene unclear. Germline-derived CDR1 and CDR2 are SGHAT and FQNNGV. The CDR3 is made up of 13 amino acids. V was shortened by 6 bases and J by 6 bases, with 14 bases between the two germline ends. DNA for the CDR3: TGTGCCAGCAGGCCTACCGGCGGGGATGGCTACACCTTC. The encoded protein is CASRPTGGDGYTF. The full variable domain, in which reference TRBV11-2 and TRBJ1-2 provide the parts outside the CDR3, is EAGVAQSPRYKIIEKRQSVAFWCNPISGHATLYWYQQILGQGPKLLIQFQNNGVVDDSQLPKDRFSAERLKGVDSTLKIQPAKLEDSAVYLCASRPTGGDGYTFGSGTRLTVV.

This clone showed up just a few times. The CDR3 sequence: CASSSDNRGRSHGYTF. DNA for the CDR3: TGTGCCAGCAGTTCCGACAACAGGGGGCGCAGCCATGGCTACACCTTC. The V and J genes are TRBV27 and TRBJ1-2, with 9 bases aligning to TRBD1. V trimming: 4 bases; J trimming: 6 bases; junction bases outside the gene matches: 12. CDR3 length: 16 residues. The germline V gene encodes CDR1 MNHEY and CDR2 SMNVEV (reference sequence).

The genes are TRBV19 and TRBJ2-5; 7 bases align to TRBD1. The CDR3 consists of 15 residues. From germline, CDR1 is LNHDA and CDR2 SQIVND (reference sequence). Trimming cost V 6 bases and J 5 bases; bases outside gene matches: 12. The CDR3 here is CASREDRDSFETQYF. The CDR3 DNA follows: TGTGCCAGTAGAGAAGACAGGGATAGTTTCGAGACCCAGTACTTC.

The chain joins TRBV28 to TRBJ1-2; D gene uncertain. CDR3 length: 15 amino acids. Germline-derived CDR1 and CDR2 are MDHEN and SYDVKM. Trimming cost V 2 bases and J 1 base, with 11 bases left between them. The CDR3 sequence: CASSLSPGFNYGYTF. As DNA, the CDR3 is TGTGCCAGCAGTTTAAGCCCGGGTTTTAACTATGGCTACACCTTC.

In its sample, this clone was seen a few times. The chain uses TRBV15 and TRBJ2-2, with 9 bases identical to TRBD1. The CDR3 totals 18 residues. Germline trimming cut 6 bases from V and 4 bases from J; bases unmatched to any gene: 15. The V gene's germline CDR1 is LNHNV and CDR2 YYDKDF (reference sequence). The CDR3 reads CATSISPGTGSGTGELFF. CDR3 nucleotides: TGTGCCACCAGTATTTCCCCCGGGACAGGGTCTGGCACCGGGGAGCTGTTTTTT.

The genes are TRBV11-2 and TRBJ1-3; 10 bases match TRBD1. Trimming removed 5 bases from V and 4 bases from J; junction bases left unmatched: 14. This CDR3 has 18 residues. Germline V CDR1 and CDR2: SGHAT, FQNNGV. The CDR3 nucleotides are TGTGCCAGCAGCGCATTCGGACCGGACAGGGGGTGGGGAAACACCATATATTTT. Translated, it gives CASSAFGPDRGWGNTIYF.

The chain joins TRBV6-1 to TRBJ2-7; no reliable D call. This CDR3 region has 13 residues. Trimming cost V 2 bases and J 3 bases, with 8 bases left between them. The germline gives CDR1 MNHNS, CDR2 SASEGT. CDR3 residues: CASSESVSYEQYV. The CDR3 bases are TGTGCCAGCAGTGAATCCGTCAGCTACGAGCAGTACGTC.

The chain is built from TRBV12-3 or TRBV12-4 and TRBJ1-1; D unclear. This CDR3 is 11 amino acids long. Trimming removed 6 bases from V and 8 bases from J, with 10 bases in between. CDR3 bases: TGTGCCAGCAGGACCGGGTCAGAAGCTTTCTTT. Its translation: CASRTGSEAFF.

This chain joins TRBV19 and TRBJ2-7, with 8 bases that match TRBD1. CDR1 and CDR2 from the germline V gene are LNHDA and SQIVND (reference sequence). CDR3 length: 15 residues. Germline trimming cut 4 bases from V and 7 bases from J; bases unmatched to any gene: 12. The CDR3 DNA is TGTGCCAGTAGTAGTTGGCAGGGGGCCCCCTGGGAGCAGTACTTC. This translates into CASSSWQGAPWEQYF.

This clone was detected only once. The rearrangement links TRBV7-8 to TRBJ1-3, with D unresolved. Germline V gene data show CDR1 as SGHVS and CDR2 as FQNEAQ. The CDR3 is made up of 16 amino acids. The V end lost 5 bases, the J end lost 4 bases, and 18 bases lay between the germline ends. The CDR3 sequence: CASSPTPGSKGNTIYF. DNA for the CDR3: TGTGCCAGCAGCCCCACCCCGGGATCGAAAGGAAACACCATATATTTT.

The V gene is TRBV5-6, the J gene TRBJ2-7, with D maybe TRBD2 (5 bases). V lost 5 bases and J lost 6, with 18 bases in between. Germline CDR1 and CDR2: SGHDT and YYEEEE. This CDR3 is built from 14 residues. CDR3 bases: TGTGCCAGCAGTACTATTGGCCGGGAATCCGAGCAGTACGTC. Its protein product is CASSTIGRESEQYV.

A single count supports this clone. This chain connects TRBV11-3 to TRBJ2-3; 13 nucleotides line up with TRBD2. The CDR3 has 17 residues. J lost 2 bases, V lost 4 bases, and 6 bases had no gene match. In germline, CDR1 is SGHNT, CDR2 YENEEA. CDR3 protein: CASSSGLAGVLTDTQYF. CDR3 sequence (DNA): TGTGCCAGCAGCTCCGGACTAGCGGGGGTCCTCACAGATACGCAGTATTTT.

This clone came up a few times. V and J are TRBV4-3 and TRBJ1-3, with TRBD1 identical over 8 bases. V gave up 5 bases and J gave up 4 bases; unmatched junction bases: 7. This CDR3 region has 15 residues. Germline lookup yields CDR1 LGHNA and CDR2 YSLEER. CDR3 region: CASSYSGTGGNTIYF. DNA for the CDR3: TGCGCCAGCAGCTACTCCGGGACAGGAGGAAACACCATATATTTT.

V is TRBV3-1 (or the pseudogene TRBV3-2) and J is TRBJ2-7; 7 nucleotides match TRBD1. Unmatched junction bases numbered 5, after V lost 3 bases and J lost 0 bases. The germline gives CDR1 LGHDT, CDR2 YNNKEL (reference sequence). CDR3 length equals 15 residues. In DNA, the CDR3 is TGTGCCAGCAGCCATATCCGGGACAGCTCCTACGAGCAGTACTTC. This codes for CASSHIRDSSYEQYF.

The rearrangement joins TRBV19 to TRBJ1-5, with a possible D match to TRBD1 (6 bases). Germline V lookup: CDR1 LNHDA, CDR2 SQIVND (reference sequence). Trimming left V 4 bases short and J 4 bases short, with 14 bases between. There are 15 residues in the CDR3. In nucleotides, the CDR3 is TGTGCCAGTAGTACACAGGGCAGCCTAAATCAGCCCCAGCATTTT. Protein sequence: CASSTQGSLNQPQHF.

The gene calls are TRBV15 and TRBJ1-4; 10 bases match TRBD1. J gave up 7 bases and V 3 bases, and 11 bases lay outside the gene matches. Germline loops: CDR1 LNHNV, CDR2 YYDKDF (reference sequence). The CDR3 has 17 amino acids. CDR3 nucleotide sequence: TGTGCCACCAGCAGTCCGCGGGACAGGGGAATCGGTGAAAAACTGTTTTTT. Amino acids: CATSSPRDRGIGEKLFF.

The rearrangement links TRBV28 to TRBJ1-2; perhaps TRBD1 as D (5 bases). The CDR3 loop spans 14 amino acids. From germline, CDR1 is MDHEN and CDR2 SYDVKM. V was pared by 7 bases and J by 6 bases, with 18 bases between. The CDR3 sequence is CASTDRGRENGYTF. Here the CDR3 DNA reads TGTGCCAGCACTGATCGTGGCAGGGAAAATGGCTACACCTTC.